These 16 T cell receptor beta chains originate from one sample sequenced in a study of T cell repertoires in cytomegalovirus infection. TCRdb redid the calling of the reads with MiXCR, one entry per CDR3 protein. The data hold 570,000 or so distinct CDR3 sequences, with about 40% observed a single time. Which antigens these TCRs recognize remains unknown. Here the sequenced sample was cultured PBMCs, taken from culture after CMV antigen stimulation. These receptors all stem from a human donor in good health (CMV status not recorded). Some clones in this sample may be carry-over from other donors' samples.

This chain joins TRBV7-4 and TRBJ2-1; D gene ambiguous. V was trimmed by 6 bases and J by 0 bases, leaving 15 bases between them. Germline lookup yields CDR1 SGHVT and CDR2 SQSDAQ. This CDR3 has 16 residues. The CDR3, as DNA: TGTGCCAGCAGGCTTGAGATTCCCCACTCCTACAATGAGCAGTTCTTC. It translates to CASRLEIPHSYNEQFF.

V gene TRBV2 combines with J gene TRBJ2-7; TRBD2 matches at 7 bases. This CDR3 spans 14 amino acids. The V segment lost 4 bases and the J segment 5 bases; nucleotides outside the gene matches: 8. Germline loops: CDR1 SNHLY, CDR2 FYNNEI. DNA for the CDR3: TGTGCCAGCAGTGGTCGGGGAGGGCTCCACGAGCAGTACTTC. This gives the protein CASSGRGGLHEQYF. Supplemented by reference TRBV2 and TRBJ2-7, the full variable domain reads EPEVTQTPSHQVTQMGQEVILRCVPISNHLYFYWYRQILGQKVEFLVSFYNNEISEKSEIFDDQFSVERPDGSNFTLKIRSTKLEDSAMYFCASSGRGGLHEQYFGPGTRLTVT.

This sequence joins TRBV7-9 and TRBJ2-7; 8 bases fit TRBD2. Germline V gene data show CDR1 as SEHNR and CDR2 as FQNEAQ (reference sequence). The CDR3 totals 15 residues. The trim removed 4 bases at V and 2 bases at J, leaving 7 bases unmatched. The CDR3 spells CASSWSTSDTYEQYF. The CDR3 DNA follows: TGTGCCAGCAGCTGGTCGACTAGCGATACCTACGAGCAGTACTTC.

To note about this clonotype: Sequence at one end of the junction differs from germline and may be a read error. The chain uses TRBV6-2 or TRBV6-3 and TRBJ1-2; D may be TRBD1 (6 bases). There are 15 residues in the CDR3. Germline assignment: CDR1 MNHEY and CDR2 SVGEGT. CDR3: CASSDLRTVNYGCTF. CDR3 nucleotide sequence: TGTGCCAGCAGTGACCTCCGGACAGTTAACTATGGCTGCACCTTC.

The V call is TRBV28, the J call TRBJ2-6; the D is unclear. Germline assignment: CDR1 MDHEN and CDR2 SYDVKM. This CDR3 is 16 amino acids long. The ends were cut back, 4 bases at V and 2 bases at J, with 12 bases in the middle. CDR3 coding DNA: TGTGCCAGCAGTTCCCCCGCCCTGGCTGGGGCCAACGTCCTGACTTTC. Protein sequence: CASSSPALAGANVLTF.

This CDR3 reads CASSATSGGAYEQYF. For the CDR3, the DNA is TGTGCCAGCAGCGCAACTAGCGGGGGAGCCTACGAGCAGTACTTC. The chain carries TRBV7-9 and TRBJ2-7; TRBD2 matches at 11 bases. The CDR3 loop spans 15 amino acids. The germline V gene encodes CDR1 SEHNR and CDR2 FQNEAQ (reference sequence). V lost 5 bases, J lost 2 bases, and 5 bases stayed unmatched.

V is TRBV18 and J is TRBJ2-7; either TRBD1 or TRBD2 may fit D (5 bases each). This CDR3 has 13 amino acids. Germline CDR1 is KGHSH and CDR2 is LQKENI. Trimming took off 6 bases at V and 2 bases at J, with 11 bases between the two ends. This chain's CDR3 is CASSPRDPYEQYF. In DNA form, the CDR3 reads TGTGCCAGCTCCCCCAGGGACCCCTACGAGCAGTACTTC.

This chain joins TRBV7-6 and TRBJ2-2; D not certain. Germline V CDR1 and CDR2: SGHVS, FNYEAQ. V lost 5 bases and J lost 0, with 13 bases in between. The CDR3 consists of 16 residues. The CDR3 bases are TGTGCCAGCAGCCCTCGCCAGTGGACGAACACCGGGGAGCTGTTTTTT. Translating it yields CASSPRQWTNTGELFF.

This clonotype appeared a few times. The V gene is TRBV10-3, the J gene TRBJ2-1; 14 bases are shared with TRBD2. Germline CDR1 is ENHRY and CDR2 is SYGVKD. The CDR3 covers 15 residues. Trimming took 8 bases from V and 9 from J; bases not matched to a gene: 9. The CDR3 protein is CAIGGLAGALSEQFF. CDR3 nucleotides: TGTGCCATCGGGGGACTAGCGGGGGCCCTTTCTGAGCAGTTCTTC.

This clonotype was recorded a few times. One junction end disagrees with the germline gene, perhaps due to a read error. The J gene is TRBJ2-4, the V gene TRBV7-2, with D unclear. This CDR3 has 8 amino acids. Germline CDR1 is SGHTA and CDR2 is FQGNSA. The CDR3 bases are TGTGCCAACCTTCCTAGGGACTTC. It specifies CANLPRDF.

This chain links TRBV6-5 with TRBJ1-6; TRBD1 might be the D (6 bases). The CDR3 sequence is 17 residues long. V was cut by 1 base and J by 1 base, with 11 bases left in between. The germline V gene has CDR1 MNHEY and CDR2 SVGAGI. CDR3 region: CASSYFVRGSYNSPLHF. CDR3 DNA sequence: TGTGCCAGCAGTTACTTCGTCAGGGGATCCTATAATTCACCCCTCCACTTT.

CDR3 amino acids: CSARTSGFSYEQYF. The CDR3 coding sequence is TGCAGTGCTAGGACTAGCGGATTCTCCTACGAGCAGTACTTC. The rearrangement joins TRBV20-1 to TRBJ2-7; the match to TRBD2 covers 9 bases. Germline V gives CDR1 DFQATT, CDR2 SNEGSKA (reference sequence). After removal of 3 bases from V and 0 bases from J, the junction contained 3 bases not matched to a gene. The CDR3 is 14 amino acids.

The J gene is TRBJ2-5, the V gene TRBV10-3; no clear D. The CDR3 extends over 15 amino acids. CDR1 ENHRY and CDR2 SYGVKD come from the germline V gene. Trimming took off 4 bases at V and 5 bases at J, with 17 bases between the two ends. CDR3 amino acids: CAISGSAISRETQYF. The CDR3, as DNA: TGTGCCATCAGTGGGTCGGCTATTAGCCGGGAGACCCAGTACTTC.

The rearrangement joins TRBV11-2 to TRBJ2-7; the D gene is possibly TRBD1 (5 bases). CDR3 length: 14 residues. V was pared by 2 bases and J by 6 bases, with 14 bases between. The germline V gene encodes CDR1 SGHAT and CDR2 FQNNGV. Here the CDR3 reads CASSLRRQGIEQYF. DNA for the CDR3: TGTGCCAGCAGCTTACGCCGTCAGGGTATCGAGCAGTACTTC.

The chain employs TRBV19 and TRBJ2-2; TRBD2 matches 9 bases. CDR1 LNHDA and CDR2 SQIVND come from the germline V gene (reference sequence). The CDR3 length is 15 residues. The V segment lost 5 bases and the J segment 4 bases; nucleotides outside the gene matches: 5. DNA for the CDR3: TGTGCCAGTAGTCGTGCGGGGGGGCTCACCGGGGAGCTGTTTTTT. This translates into CASSRAGGLTGELFF.

A word on this clonotype: One end of the junction does not line up with germline, which may come from a read error. The chain carries TRBV7-9 and TRBJ1-4; D is ambiguous. The germline V gene encodes CDR1 SEHNR and CDR2 FQNEAQ (reference sequence). The CDR3 runs to 17 residues. The CDR3 sequence: CASSSPRLAGGNEILFF. CDR3 coding DNA: TGTGCCAGCAGCTCTCCCCGACTGGCCGGCGGTAATGAAATACTGTTTTTT.